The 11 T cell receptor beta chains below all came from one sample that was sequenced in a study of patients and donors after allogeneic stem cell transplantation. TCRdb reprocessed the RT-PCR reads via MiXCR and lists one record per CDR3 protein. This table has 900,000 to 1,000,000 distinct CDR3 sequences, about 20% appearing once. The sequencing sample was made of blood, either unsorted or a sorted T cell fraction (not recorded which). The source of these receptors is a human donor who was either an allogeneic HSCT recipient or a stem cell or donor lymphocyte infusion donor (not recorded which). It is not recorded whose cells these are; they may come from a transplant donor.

CDR3 coding DNA: TGTGCCAGCAGTTTAGCGCTCATAGGAAGAACGCAGTATTTT. The encoded protein is CASSLALIGRTQYF. The rearrangement joins TRBV12-3 or TRBV12-4 to TRBJ2-3; D remains ambiguous. The CDR3 runs to 14 residues. Trimming took off 0 bases at V and 9 bases at J, with 13 bases between the two ends.

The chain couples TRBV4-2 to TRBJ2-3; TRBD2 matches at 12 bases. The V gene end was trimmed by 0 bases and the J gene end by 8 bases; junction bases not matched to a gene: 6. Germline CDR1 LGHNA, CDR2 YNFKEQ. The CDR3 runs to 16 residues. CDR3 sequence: CASSQDLAGGFVTQYF. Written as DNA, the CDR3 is TGTGCCAGCAGCCAAGATCTAGCGGGGGGGTTCGTTACGCAGTATTTT.

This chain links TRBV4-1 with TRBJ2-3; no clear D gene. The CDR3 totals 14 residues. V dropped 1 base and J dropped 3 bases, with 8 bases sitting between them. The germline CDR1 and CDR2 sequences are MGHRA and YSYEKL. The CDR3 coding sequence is TGCGCCAGCAGCCAAGTCTATAGAACAGATACGCAGTATTTT. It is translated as CASSQVYRTDTQYF.

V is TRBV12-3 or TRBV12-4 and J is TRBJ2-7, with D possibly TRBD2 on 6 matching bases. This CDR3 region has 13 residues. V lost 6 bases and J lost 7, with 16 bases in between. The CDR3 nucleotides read TGTGCCAGCAGCCGTACTAGCTACAGGGAGCAGTACTTC. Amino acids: CASSRTSYREQYF.

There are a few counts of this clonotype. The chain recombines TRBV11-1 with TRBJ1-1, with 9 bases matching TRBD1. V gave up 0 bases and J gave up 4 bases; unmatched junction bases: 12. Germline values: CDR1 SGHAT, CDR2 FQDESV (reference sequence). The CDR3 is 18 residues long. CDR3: CASSLARKLLDRGTEAFF. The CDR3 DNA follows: TGTGCCAGCAGCTTAGCTCGTAAGCTATTGGACAGGGGCACTGAAGCTTTCTTT.

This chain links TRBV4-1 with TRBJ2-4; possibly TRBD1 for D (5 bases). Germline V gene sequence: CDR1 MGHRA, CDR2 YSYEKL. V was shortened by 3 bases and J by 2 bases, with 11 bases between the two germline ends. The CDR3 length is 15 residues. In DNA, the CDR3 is TGCGCCAGCAGCCATCCAGGGAAGACCAAAAACATTCAGTACTTC. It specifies CASSHPGKTKNIQYF.

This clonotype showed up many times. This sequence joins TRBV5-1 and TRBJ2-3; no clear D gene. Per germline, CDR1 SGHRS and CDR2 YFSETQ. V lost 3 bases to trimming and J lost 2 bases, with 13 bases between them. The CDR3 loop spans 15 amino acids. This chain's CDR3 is CASSYGSGDTDTQYF. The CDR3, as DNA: TGCGCCAGCAGCTATGGTTCGGGCGACACAGATACGCAGTATTTT.

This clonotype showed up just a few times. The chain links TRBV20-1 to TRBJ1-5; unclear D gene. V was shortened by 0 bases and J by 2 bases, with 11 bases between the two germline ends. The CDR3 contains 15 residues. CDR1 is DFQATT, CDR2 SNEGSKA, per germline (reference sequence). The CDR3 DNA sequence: TGCAGTGCTAGAGAGTGGGCGAGTGGCAATCAGCCCCAGCATTTT. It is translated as CSAREWASGNQPQHF.

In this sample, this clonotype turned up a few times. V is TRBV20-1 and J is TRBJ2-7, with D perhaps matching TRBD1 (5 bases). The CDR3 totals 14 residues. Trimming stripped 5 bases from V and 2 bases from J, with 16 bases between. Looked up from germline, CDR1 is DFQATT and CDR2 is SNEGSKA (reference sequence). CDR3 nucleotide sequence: TGCAGTGCTTCCGCGACGACAGCCCCCTACGAGCAGTACTTC. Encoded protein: CSASATTAPYEQYF.

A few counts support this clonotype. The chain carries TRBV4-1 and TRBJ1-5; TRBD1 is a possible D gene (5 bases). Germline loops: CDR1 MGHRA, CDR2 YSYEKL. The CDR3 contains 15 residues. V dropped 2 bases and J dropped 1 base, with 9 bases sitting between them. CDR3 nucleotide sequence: TGCGCCAGCAGCCAATGGGGGACGAGCAATCAGCCCCAGCATTTT. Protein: CASSQWGTSNQPQHF.

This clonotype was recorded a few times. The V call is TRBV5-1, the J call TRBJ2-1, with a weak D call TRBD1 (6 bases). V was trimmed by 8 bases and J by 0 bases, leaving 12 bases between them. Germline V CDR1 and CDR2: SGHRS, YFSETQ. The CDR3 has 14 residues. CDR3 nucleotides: TGCGCCAGTTCCCGGGACAACTCCTACAATGAGCAGTTCTTC. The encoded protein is CASSRDNSYNEQFF.